Below, one T cell receptor beta chain is given with its context. The data were obtained in a study of OX40 agonist ivuxolimab in advanced cancers. Study summary: In three patients, partial responses were observed, one with hepatocellular carcinoma and two with cutaneous melanoma.

Trimming pared 1 base from V and 4 bases from J, leaving 8 bases between. The CDR3 covers 14 residues. CDR1 LNHDA and CDR2 SQIVND come from the germline V gene (reference sequence). Excluded were patients having autoimmune disease history or systemic immunosuppression. Here immunoSEQ multiplex PCR was the method, and the copy in TCRdb shows in-frame clones only, minus some. The sample holds approximately 41,000 clones; 70% to 90% are singletons and the top ten take less than 55%. The source is an adult with an advanced solid tumor such as melanoma, head and neck, liver or kidney cancer. V gene TRBV19 combines with J gene TRBJ2-1; no clear D gene. The sequencing here drew on CD4+ or CD8+ T cells sorted from blood, taken in a trial of the OX40 agonist ivuxolimab. CDR3 amino acids: CASSIVSVYNEQFF. The CDR3 coding sequence is TGTGCCAGTAGTATAGTCTCGGTTTACAATGAGCAGTTCTTC.